A single sample is the source of the 9 T cell receptor beta chains below, sequenced in a study of T-cell reconstitution after alpha-beta-depleted transplantation in children. A library of TCRbeta sequences, prepared with unique molecular identifiers, was generated. TCRdb reanalysed the PCR reads using MiXCR and keeps one entry per CDR3 protein. The repertoire holds about 640,000 distinct CDR3 sequences, with about 15% as singletons. The specimen comprised PBMCs from the stem cell graft donor, sampled from the stem cell graft. Every receptor here comes from a human donor who donated a stem cell graft to a child with acute myeloid leukemia.

This chain connects TRBV6-2 or TRBV6-3 to TRBJ1-5, with TRBD1 matching over 7 bases. The germline gives CDR1 MNHEY, CDR2 SVGEGT. The ends lost 5 bases at V and 4 bases at J; junction bases unmatched: 8. The CDR3 runs to 15 residues. The CDR3, as DNA: TGTGCCAGCAGTATTTTCGCAGGGGGTAATCAGCCCCAGCATTTT. Amino acid sequence: CASSIFAGGNQPQHF.

Notes on this clonotype: A read error is possible here, since a much larger clone lies one base away. V gene TRBV20-1 combines with J gene TRBJ1-5; no clear D gene. Germline loops: CDR1 DFQATT, CDR2 SNEGSKA (reference sequence). This CDR3 spans 14 amino acids. V dropped 0 bases and J dropped 9 bases, with 15 bases sitting between them. The CDR3 loop reads CSARDRGGGRPQHF. CDR3 sequence (DNA): TGCAGTGCTAGAGATAGAGGTGGCGGTCGGCCCCAGCATTTT.

The chain uses TRBV5-1 and TRBJ2-4; D gene uncertain. This CDR3 region has 15 residues. Per the germline V gene, CDR1 is SGHRS and CDR2 is YFSETQ. V lost 1 base, J lost 5 bases, and 13 bases lay in between. The CDR3 sequence: CASSLFGLDENIQYF. The DNA for the CDR3 is TGCGCCAGCAGCTTGTTCGGGTTAGACGAAAACATTCAGTACTTC.

The V call is TRBV6-1, the J call TRBJ1-2; 7 positions agree with TRBD1. With V trimmed by 5 bases and J by 3 bases, 6 bases remained unmatched. The germline V gene has CDR1 MNHNS and CDR2 SASEGT. This CDR3 region has 14 residues. The CDR3 region is CASSTGGTDYGYTF. For the CDR3, the DNA is TGTGCCAGCAGTACGGGGGGGACAGACTATGGCTACACCTTC.

This chain links TRBV5-1 with TRBJ2-2; 8 positions match TRBD1. The CDR3 spans 14 residues. The J segment lost 1 base and the V segment lost 7 bases, leaving 3 bases of the junction unmatched. Germline CDR1 is SGHRS and CDR2 is YFSETQ. CDR3 nucleotides: TGCGCCAGCGGACAGGGAGGGAACACCGGGGAGCTGTTTTTT. Translating gives CASGQGGNTGELFF.

On this clonotype itself: One end of the junction varies from germline; a read error may be responsible. V gene TRBV25-1 combines with J gene TRBJ2-6; the D gene is possibly TRBD1 (5 bases). The CDR3 spans 17 residues. Germline CDR1 and CDR2: MGHDK and SYGVNS. CDR3 sequence reads: CASSEEGLLSGANVPTF. The DNA of the CDR3 is TGTGCCAGCAGTGAGGAAGGGCTGCTCTCTGGGGCCAACGTCCCGACTTTC.

This chain joins TRBV7-9 and TRBJ1-1; D is possibly TRBD1 (5 bases). The germline V gene has CDR1 SEHNR and CDR2 FQNEAQ (reference sequence). CDR3 length equals 15 residues. V was pared by 5 bases and J by 1 base, with 14 bases between. The CDR3 loop reads CASSRTRVWNTEAFF. The CDR3 DNA is TGTGCCAGCAGCCGAACCAGGGTATGGAACACTGAAGCTTTCTTT. Based on the CDR3 plus reference TRBV7-9 and TRBJ1-1, the full variable domain is DTGVSQNPRHKITKRGQNVTFRCDPISEHNRLYWYRQTLGQGPEFLTYFQNEAQLEKSRLLSDRFSAERPKGSFSTLEIQRTEQGDSAMYLCASSRTRVWNTEAFFGQGTRLTVV.

The V call is TRBV27, the J call TRBJ1-6; 8 positions agree with TRBD1. This CDR3 region has 14 residues. Losses at the gene ends were 5 bases for V and 7 bases for J; bases not matched to a gene: 4. Per germline, CDR1 MNHEY and CDR2 SMNVEV (reference sequence). In DNA, the CDR3 is TGTGCCAGCAGTCCGACAGGGGTGAATTCACCCCTCCACTTT. It specifies CASSPTGVNSPLHF.

The chain links TRBV20-1 to TRBJ2-1, with 9 bases identical to TRBD2. The trim removed 3 bases at V and 8 bases at J, leaving 5 bases unmatched. The length of the CDR3 is 13 residues. Germline V lookup: CDR1 DFQATT, CDR2 SNEGSKA (reference sequence). Here the CDR3 DNA reads TGCAGTGCTAGGCGGGGGGGCAGGGATGAGCAGTTCTTC. It is translated as CSARRGGRDEQFF.